The present TCR beta chain was sequenced within a study of blood T cell repertoires in COVID-19. Study summary: COVID-19 samples collected from the United States, Italy and Spain covered acute and convalescent phases. Nucleic acid was either cDNA or gDNA, and it came from T cells, B-cell-depleted T cells, or PBMCs.

Authors' methods: Estimation of nucleated cell counts was performed using reference gene primer amplification. Using immunoSEQ multiplex PCR, the repertoire was profiled, and TCRdb retains in-frame clones only, with some absent. V, J and clone size are those of that table, while D and trimming were read from the DNA. The sample has tens of thousands of clones; about 88% are singletons. There are a few counts of this clone. The V end was cut by 5 bases, the J end by 0 bases, with 17 bases between. Germline V gene lookup returns CDR1 KGHSH and CDR2 LQKENI. This CDR3 comprises 16 residues. Sequences were obtained from peripheral blood. The J gene is TRBJ2-7, the V gene TRBV18, with D possibly being TRBD2 (7 bases). This TCR came from a man between 60 and 75 years old with active COVID-19. DNA for the CDR3: TGTGCCAGCTCATTACGGGTGGCGGGGGCCTCCTACGAGCAGTACTTC. Protein product: CASSLRVAGASYEQYF.